Following are 20 T cell receptor beta chains from one sample sequenced in a study of T cells in Graves' hyperthyroidism and ophthalmopathy. RNA transcripts yielded amplified TCR beta CDR3 regions. In the first-round RT-PCR of the TCR CDR3, the HTBI primer set was used. One entry per CDR3 protein results from TCRdb running MiXCR on the multiplex PCR reads. The sample has 500,000 to 550,000 distinct CDR3 sequences, nearly 20% seen once. Sequences were obtained from blood. The origin of the receptors is a man aged 35-49 years with Graves' ophthalmopathy.

This clonotype was observed at least ten times. The chain is built from TRBV6-1 and TRBJ1-5, with D hard to call. Trimming took off 5 bases at V and 0 bases at J, with 8 bases between the two ends. The CDR3 spans 14 residues. CDR1 and CDR2 (germline): MNHNS, SASEGT. The CDR3 is CASSRHFSNQPQHF. The CDR3 DNA reads TGTGCCAGCAGTCGACACTTTAGCAATCAGCCCCAGCATTTT.

V and J are TRBV2 and TRBJ1-5; D not certain. Deletions cut 7 bases from V and 4 bases from J, with 20 bases between. The CDR3 is 16 amino acids. Germline V gene data show CDR1 as SNHLY and CDR2 as FYNNEI. The CDR3 loop reads CASNIKTRVGNQPQHF. The CDR3 nucleotides read TGTGCCAGCAATATCAAGACAAGGGTGGGAAATCAGCCCCAGCATTTT. Using reference TRBV2 and TRBJ1-5 for the parts outside the CDR3, the full variable domain is EPEVTQTPSHQVTQMGQEVILRCVPISNHLYFYWYRQILGQKVEFLVSFYNNEISEKSEIFDDQFSVERPDGSNFTLKIRSTKLEDSAMYFCASNIKTRVGNQPQHFGDGTRLSIL.

This clonotype was observed at least ten times. In DNA form, the CDR3 reads TGTGCCAGCAGTCCCCGGACCGGGGGCTACGAGCAGTACTTC. As protein: CASSPRTGGYEQYF. V usage is TRBV28 and J usage is TRBJ2-7, with a weak D call TRBD2 (6 bases). The CDR3 has 14 amino acids. Germline lookup yields CDR1 MDHEN and CDR2 SYDVKM. V shed 5 bases and J shed 3 bases, with 14 bases lying between them.

Only a few counts were recorded for this clonotype. V and J are TRBV7-2 and TRBJ2-7; the D gene is possibly TRBD2 (5 bases). Germline V lookup: CDR1 SGHTA, CDR2 FQGNSA. The CDR3 has 13 residues. V dropped 5 bases and J dropped 3 bases, with 11 bases sitting between them. This CDR3 is CASSKSGFYEQYF. The CDR3 DNA sequence: TGTGCCAGCAGCAAAAGCGGTTTCTACGAGCAGTACTTC.

In its sample, this clonotype was seen many times. The rearrangement uses TRBV27 and TRBJ2-4; D might be TRBD1 or TRBD2, each matching 5 bases. The germline V gene has CDR1 MNHEY and CDR2 SMNVEV (reference sequence). Trimming pared 3 bases from V and 8 bases from J, leaving 11 bases between. This CDR3 contains 13 residues. The CDR3 loop is CASSFGDVDIQYF. Written as DNA, the CDR3 is TGTGCCAGCAGTTTCGGGGACGTGGACATTCAGTACTTC.

In its sample, this clonotype was seen many times. J is TRBJ1-2 and V is TRBV12-3 or TRBV12-4; D possibly corresponds to TRBD1 (5 bases). V was clipped by 1 base and J by 11 bases, with 14 bases between them. This CDR3 is 13 amino acids long. The CDR3: CASSLGVRGEYTF. The CDR3 DNA reads TGTGCCAGCAGTTTAGGGGTGCGAGGGGAGTACACCTTC.

The sample holds a few counts of this clonotype. The chain employs TRBV7-3 and TRBJ2-1, with a possible D match to TRBD2 (7 bases). The CDR3 has 16 residues. Germline V CDR1 and CDR2: SGHTA, FQGTGA. V was pared by 4 bases and J by 5 bases, with 18 bases between. The CDR3 nucleotides read TGTGCCAGCAGCTGGAGCGGAGGGGGGGGGGACAATGAGCAGTTCTTC. Translation: CASSWSGGGGDNEQFF.

A few counts support this clonotype. One end of the junction does not line up with germline, which may come from a read error. CDR3 in DNA: TGCAGCCGCCCCGGAGGGAGCGGCCAAGAGACCCGGTACTTC. Protein: CSRPGGSGQETRYF. V is TRBV29-1 and J is TRBJ2-5; perhaps TRBD2 as D (6 bases). Germline CDR1 SQVTM, CDR2 ANQGSEA. This CDR3 contains 14 residues.

The chain uses TRBV6-2 or TRBV6-3 and TRBJ1-1; D might be TRBD1 (5 bases). Trimming removed 0 bases from V and 6 bases from J, with 14 bases in between. The CDR3 runs 15 residues. The germline gives CDR1 MNHEY, CDR2 SVGEGT. CDR3 sequence (DNA): TGTGCCAGCAGTTACTCGCGGCAGGCGGGGGCTGAAGCTTTCTTT. Protein: CASSYSRQAGAEAFF.

The chain joins TRBV4-2 to TRBJ1-1; 8 positions match TRBD1. The trim removed 4 bases at V and 2 bases at J, leaving 9 bases unmatched. This CDR3 region has 16 residues. Per germline, CDR1 LGHNA and CDR2 YNFKEQ. Here the CDR3 DNA reads TGTGCCAGCAGCCGGTCGCAGGGGGCGGGAAACACTGAAGCTTTCTTT. Translated: CASSRSQGAGNTEAFF.

This clonotype appeared many times. The chain employs TRBV28 and TRBJ2-7; TRBD1 or TRBD2 may be the D gene (6 bases each). From germline, CDR1 is MDHEN and CDR2 SYDVKM. The CDR3 totals 16 residues. V was trimmed by 5 bases and J by 4 bases, leaving 21 bases between them. DNA of the CDR3: TGTGCCAGCAGTCAAGGGGGGCTAGAGGGAGTGTACGAGCAGTACTTC. Amino acid sequence: CASSQGGLEGVYEQYF.

This clonotype has a handful of counts. V is TRBV6-5 and J is TRBJ2-1; TRBD2 matches at 7 bases. This CDR3 has 14 residues. Germline assignment: CDR1 MNHEY and CDR2 SVGAGI. V lost 0 bases and J lost 15; bases outside the gene matches: 11. CDR3: CASSYSIPSGGLFF. DNA for the CDR3: TGTGCCAGCAGTTACTCGATACCTAGCGGTGGTCTGTTCTTC.

There are a few counts of this clonotype. CDR3 sequence reads: CSARDRTPPTEAFF. The CDR3 nucleotides are TGCAGTGCTAGAGATCGGACGCCTCCCACTGAAGCTTTCTTT. The V and J genes are TRBV20-1 and TRBJ1-1; D is unclear. Trimming took off 0 bases at V and 4 bases at J, with 12 bases between the two ends. The CDR3 has 14 amino acids. Germline V gene data show CDR1 as DFQATT and CDR2 as SNEGSKA (reference sequence).

This rearrangement joins TRBV20-1 to TRBJ2-3; tentatively, D is TRBD2 (5 bases). Germline CDR1 is DFQATT and CDR2 is SNEGSKA (reference sequence). The CDR3 extends over 16 amino acids. V lost 4 bases, J lost 0 bases, and 17 bases lay in between. For the CDR3, the DNA is TGCAGTGCTATAGGAGGAGGAGTAGGCAGCACAGATACGCAGTATTTT. It specifies CSAIGGGVGSTDTQYF.

This clonotype was detected only once. The V call is TRBV12-3 or TRBV12-4, the J call TRBJ2-4; possible D gene TRBD2, 7 bases. Trimming took 5 bases from V and 1 from J, leaving 27 bases between them. This CDR3 has 20 amino acids. The CDR3 region is CASSLLRTLGGAAAKNIQYF. DNA for the CDR3: TGTGCCAGCAGTCTTCTGCGAACGTTGGGGGGGGCCGCGGCCAAAAACATTCAGTACTTC.

This clonotype was observed many times. The CDR3 DNA is TGTGCCAGCAGCGTAGACAGGATCCTAAGAGAGCAGTACTTC. Protein sequence: CASSVDRILREQYF. The chain employs TRBV7-2 and TRBJ2-7; the D gene is possibly TRBD1 (6 bases). The CDR3 length is 14 residues. Per the germline V gene, CDR1 is SGHTA and CDR2 is FQGNSA. Trimming shortened V by 5 bases and J by 7 bases, and 18 bases separated the two germline ends. Variable domain in full (rest from reference TRBV7-2 and TRBJ2-7): GAGVSQSPSNKVTEKGKDVELRCDPISGHTALYWYRQSLGQGLEFLIYFQGNSAPDKSGLPSDRFSAERTGGSVSTLTIQRTQQEDSAVYLCASSVDRILREQYFGPGTRLTVT.

This clonotype was observed many times. The V call is TRBV11-1, the J call TRBJ2-7; weak D call: TRBD1 (6 bases). The germline V gene has CDR1 SGHAT and CDR2 FQDESV (reference sequence). The ends were cut back, 5 bases at V and 3 bases at J, with 11 bases in the middle. This CDR3 has 13 residues. In DNA, the CDR3 is TGTGCCAGCAGCCCGGGACAACACTACGAGCAGTACTTC. It codes for CASSPGQHYEQYF. The full variable domain, in which reference TRBV11-1 and TRBJ2-7 provide the parts outside the CDR3, is EAEVAQSPRYKITEKSQAVAFWCDPISGHATLYWYRQILGQGPELLVQFQDESVVDDSQLPKDRFSAERLKGVDSTLKIQPAELGDSAMYLCASSPGQHYEQYFGPGTRLTVT.

The chain links TRBV7-6 to TRBJ2-1, with a possible D match to TRBD1 (5 bases). Germline CDR1 and CDR2: SGHVS and FNYEAQ. Trimming removed 5 bases from V and 1 base from J, with 12 bases in between. The CDR3 totals 15 residues. The CDR3 is CASSRGWPSYNEQFF. As DNA, the CDR3 is TGTGCCAGCAGCAGGGGTTGGCCGTCCTACAATGAGCAGTTCTTC. The full variable domain, rest sourced from reference TRBV7-6 and TRBJ2-1, is GAGVSQSPRYKVTKRGQDVALRCDPISGHVSLYWYRQALGQGPEFLTYFNYEAQQDKSGLPNDRFSAERPEGSISTLTIQRTEQRDSAMYRCASSRGWPSYNEQFFGPGTRLTVL.

In regard to this clonotype: A read error may be the cause here, since a much bigger clone is one base away. The chain carries TRBV20-1 and TRBJ2-7; TRBD2 agrees at 10 bases. The V and J ends lost 0 bases and 7 bases, in that order; junction bases with no gene match: 9. The CDR3 runs to 15 residues. Germline CDR1 is DFQATT and CDR2 is SNEGSKA (reference sequence). CDR3 sequence reads: CSAREKRGGYNEQYF. The CDR3 nucleotides are TGCAGTGCTAGAGAAAAGCGGGGGGGATACAATGAGCAGTACTTC.

This clonotype was seen many times. The chain couples TRBV6-1 to TRBJ1-6; maybe TRBD1 (5 bases). The CDR3 covers 15 residues. Germline CDR1 and CDR2: MNHNS and SASEGT. Between the trimmed V and J ends, which lost 7 bases and 5 bases, there was a span of 15 bases. The CDR3 DNA sequence: TGTGCCAGCACCAATACAGGAATTGATAATTCACCCCTCCACTTT. Translation gives CASTNTGIDNSPLHF.